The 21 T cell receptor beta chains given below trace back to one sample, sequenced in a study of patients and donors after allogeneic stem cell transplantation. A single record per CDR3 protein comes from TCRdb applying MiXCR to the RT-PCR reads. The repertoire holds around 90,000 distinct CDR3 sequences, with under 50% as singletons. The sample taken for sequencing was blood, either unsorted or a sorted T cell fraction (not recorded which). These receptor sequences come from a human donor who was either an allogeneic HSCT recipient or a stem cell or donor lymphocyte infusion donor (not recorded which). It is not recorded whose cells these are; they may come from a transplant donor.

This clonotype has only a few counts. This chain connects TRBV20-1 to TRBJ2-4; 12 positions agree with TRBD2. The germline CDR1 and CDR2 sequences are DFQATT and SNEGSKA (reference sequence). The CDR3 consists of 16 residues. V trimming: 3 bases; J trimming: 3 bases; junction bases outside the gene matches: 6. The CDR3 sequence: CSASLAGGQGKNIQYF. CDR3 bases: TGCAGTGCTAGCCTAGCGGGAGGGCAGGGCAAAAACATTCAGTACTTC.

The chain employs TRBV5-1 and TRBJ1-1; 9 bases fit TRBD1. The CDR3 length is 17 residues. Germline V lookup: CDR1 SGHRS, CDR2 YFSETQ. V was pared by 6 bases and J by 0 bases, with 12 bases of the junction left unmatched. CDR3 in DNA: TGCGCCAGCACCCTGAGCGGGACAGGGATGATGAACACTGAAGCTTTCTTT. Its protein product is CASTLSGTGMMNTEAFF.

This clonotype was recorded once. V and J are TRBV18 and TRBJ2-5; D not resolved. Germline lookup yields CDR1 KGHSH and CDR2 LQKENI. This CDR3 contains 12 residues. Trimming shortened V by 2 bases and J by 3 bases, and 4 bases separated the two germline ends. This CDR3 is CASSPFEETQYF. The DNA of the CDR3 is TGTGCCAGCTCACCATTCGAAGAGACCCAGTACTTC.

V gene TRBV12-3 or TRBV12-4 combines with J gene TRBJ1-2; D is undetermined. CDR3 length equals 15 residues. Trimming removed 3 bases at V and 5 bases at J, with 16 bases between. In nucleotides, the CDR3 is TGTGCCAGCAGTTTGATGGTGCAGGCGCTTTATGGCTACACCTTC. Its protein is CASSLMVQALYGYTF.

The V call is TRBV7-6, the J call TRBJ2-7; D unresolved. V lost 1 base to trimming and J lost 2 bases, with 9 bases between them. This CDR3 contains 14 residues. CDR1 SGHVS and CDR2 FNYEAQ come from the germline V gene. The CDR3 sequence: CASSLVLGTYEQYF. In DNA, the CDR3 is TGTGCCAGCAGCTTAGTTTTAGGGACCTACGAGCAGTACTTC.

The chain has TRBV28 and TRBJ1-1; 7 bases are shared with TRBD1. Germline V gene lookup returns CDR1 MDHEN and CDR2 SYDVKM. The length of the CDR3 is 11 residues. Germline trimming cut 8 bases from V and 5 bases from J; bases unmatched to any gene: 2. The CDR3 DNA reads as TGTGCCAGCGGGGGACAGACTGAAGCTTTCTTT. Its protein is CASGGQTEAFF.

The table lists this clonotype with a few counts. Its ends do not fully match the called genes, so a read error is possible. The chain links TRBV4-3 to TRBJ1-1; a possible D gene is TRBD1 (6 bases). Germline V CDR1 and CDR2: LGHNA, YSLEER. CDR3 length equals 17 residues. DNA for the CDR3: TGCGCCAGCACCCAACGGACAGATCCATTCATGAACACTGAAGCTTTCTTT. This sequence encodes CASTQRTDPFMNTEAFF.

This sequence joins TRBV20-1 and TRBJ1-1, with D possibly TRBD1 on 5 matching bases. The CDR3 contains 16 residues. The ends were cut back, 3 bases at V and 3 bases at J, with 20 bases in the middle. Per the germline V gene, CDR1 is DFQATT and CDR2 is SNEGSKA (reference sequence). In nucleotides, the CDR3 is TGCAGTGCTAGGAAAGGTGGGGTGAGGGGATACACTGAAGCTTTCTTT. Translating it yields CSARKGGVRGYTEAFF.

Here the CDR3 DNA reads TGCGCCAGCAGCCGCCCCCGTGGCTCCCTGGAAGAGACCCAGTACTTC. Protein product: CASSRPRGSLEETQYF. The chain employs TRBV5-1 and TRBJ2-5; D ambiguous. The germline gives CDR1 SGHRS, CDR2 YFSETQ. The CDR3 is 16 amino acids. Trimming stripped 4 bases from V and 3 bases from J, with 19 bases between.

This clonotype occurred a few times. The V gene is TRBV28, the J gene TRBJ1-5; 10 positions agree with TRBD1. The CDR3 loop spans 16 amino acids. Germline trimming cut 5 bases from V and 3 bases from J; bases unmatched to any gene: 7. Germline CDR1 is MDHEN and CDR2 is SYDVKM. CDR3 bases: TGTGCCAGCAGTGGCGGGACAGGGGTCCTCAATCAGCCCCAGCATTTT. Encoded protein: CASSGGTGVLNQPQHF.

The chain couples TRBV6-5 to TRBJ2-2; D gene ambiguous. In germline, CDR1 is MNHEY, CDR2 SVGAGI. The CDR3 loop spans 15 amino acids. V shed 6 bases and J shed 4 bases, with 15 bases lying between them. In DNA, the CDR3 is TGTGCCAGCAGACCCTTAAGGGCTACCACCGGGGAGCTGTTTTTT. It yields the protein CASRPLRATTGELFF.

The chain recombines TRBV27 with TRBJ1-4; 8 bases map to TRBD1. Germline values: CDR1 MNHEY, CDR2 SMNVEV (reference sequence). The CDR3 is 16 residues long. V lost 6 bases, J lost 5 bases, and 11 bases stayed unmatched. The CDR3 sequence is CASRPTGTGGNEKLFF. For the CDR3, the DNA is TGTGCCAGCAGGCCTACCGGGACAGGAGGGAATGAAAAACTGTTTTTT.

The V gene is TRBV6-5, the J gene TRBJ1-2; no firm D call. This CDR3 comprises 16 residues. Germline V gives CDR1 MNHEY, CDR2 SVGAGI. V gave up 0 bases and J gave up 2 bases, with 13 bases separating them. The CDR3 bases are TGTGCCAGCAGTTACTCCCTCCCCCCGGCGAACTATGGCTACACCTTC. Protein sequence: CASSYSLPPANYGYTF.

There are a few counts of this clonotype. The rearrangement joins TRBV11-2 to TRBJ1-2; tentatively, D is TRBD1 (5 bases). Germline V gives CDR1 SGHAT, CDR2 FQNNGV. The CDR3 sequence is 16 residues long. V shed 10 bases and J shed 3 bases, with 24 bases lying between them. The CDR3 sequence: CATRGSDSQGDYGYTF. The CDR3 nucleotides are TGTGCCACCAGAGGGTCCGACAGTCAGGGCGACTATGGCTACACCTTC.

DNA of the CDR3: TGCAGCGTTGGGGCTGAAGCTTTCTTT. Translation: CSVGAEAFF. The chain uses TRBV29-1 and TRBJ1-1; no reliable D call. V was trimmed by 4 bases and J by 6 bases, leaving 3 bases between them. Germline values: CDR1 SQVTM, CDR2 ANQGSEA. CDR3 length: 9 amino acids.

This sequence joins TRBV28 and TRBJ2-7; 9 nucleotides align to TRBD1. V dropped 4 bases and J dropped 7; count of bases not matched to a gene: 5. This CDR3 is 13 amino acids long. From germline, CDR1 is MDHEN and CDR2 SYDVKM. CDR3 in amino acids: CASSSTGTGEQYF. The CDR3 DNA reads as TGTGCCAGCAGTTCAACCGGGACAGGGGAGCAGTACTTC.

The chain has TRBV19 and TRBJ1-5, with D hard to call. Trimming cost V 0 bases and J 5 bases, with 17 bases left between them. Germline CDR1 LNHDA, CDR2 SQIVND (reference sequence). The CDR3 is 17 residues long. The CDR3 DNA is TGTGCCAGTAGTATAGAAATTAGACTGGGTCTTGATCAGCCCCAGCATTTT. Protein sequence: CASSIEIRLGLDQPQHF.

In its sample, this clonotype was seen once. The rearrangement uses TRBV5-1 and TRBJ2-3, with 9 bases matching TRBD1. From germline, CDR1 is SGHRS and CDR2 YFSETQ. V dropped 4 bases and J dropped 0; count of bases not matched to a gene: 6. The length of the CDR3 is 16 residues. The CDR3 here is CASSPGQGYSTDTQYF. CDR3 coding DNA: TGCGCCAGCAGCCCGGGACAGGGTTATAGCACAGATACGCAGTATTTT.

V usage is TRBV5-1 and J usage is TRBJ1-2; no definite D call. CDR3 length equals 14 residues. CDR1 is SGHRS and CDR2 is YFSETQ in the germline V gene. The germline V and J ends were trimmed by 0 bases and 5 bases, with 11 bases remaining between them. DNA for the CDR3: TGCGCCAGCAGCTTGGATGGGAGCCTATATGGCTACACCTTC. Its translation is CASSLDGSLYGYTF.

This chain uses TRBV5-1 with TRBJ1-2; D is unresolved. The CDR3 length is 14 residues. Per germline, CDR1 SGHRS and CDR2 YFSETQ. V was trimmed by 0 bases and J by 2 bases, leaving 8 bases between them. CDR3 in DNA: TGCGCCAGCAGCTTGGATCTGGGGAACTATGGCTACACCTTC. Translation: CASSLDLGNYGYTF.

The CDR3: CASSPSPSSYEQYF. The CDR3 nucleotides are TGTGCCAGCAGTCCCTCGCCCAGCTCCTACGAGCAGTACTTC. The V call is TRBV27, the J call TRBJ2-7; no definite D call. Looked up from germline, CDR1 is MNHEY and CDR2 is SMNVEV (reference sequence). The CDR3 covers 14 residues. Deletions cut 5 bases from V and 0 bases from J, with 11 bases between.